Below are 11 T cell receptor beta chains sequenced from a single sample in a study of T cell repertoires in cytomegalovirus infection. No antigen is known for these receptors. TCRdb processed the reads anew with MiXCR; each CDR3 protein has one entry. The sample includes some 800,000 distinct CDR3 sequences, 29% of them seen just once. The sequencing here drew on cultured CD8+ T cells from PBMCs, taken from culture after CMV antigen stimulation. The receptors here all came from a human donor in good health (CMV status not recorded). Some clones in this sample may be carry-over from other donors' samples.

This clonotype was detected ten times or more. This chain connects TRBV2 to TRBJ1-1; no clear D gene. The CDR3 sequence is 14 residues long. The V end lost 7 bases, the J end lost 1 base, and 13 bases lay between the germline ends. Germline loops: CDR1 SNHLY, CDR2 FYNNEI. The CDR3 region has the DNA TGTGCCAGCAATTTTATAGATAGGAACACTGAAGCTTTCTTT. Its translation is CASNFIDRNTEAFF.

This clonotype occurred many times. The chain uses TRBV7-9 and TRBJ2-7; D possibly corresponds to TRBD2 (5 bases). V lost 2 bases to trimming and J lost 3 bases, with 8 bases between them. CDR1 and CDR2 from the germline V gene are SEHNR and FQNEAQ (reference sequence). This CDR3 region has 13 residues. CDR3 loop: CASSLRGNYEQYF. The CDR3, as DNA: TGTGCCAGCAGCTTAAGAGGGAACTACGAGCAGTACTTC.

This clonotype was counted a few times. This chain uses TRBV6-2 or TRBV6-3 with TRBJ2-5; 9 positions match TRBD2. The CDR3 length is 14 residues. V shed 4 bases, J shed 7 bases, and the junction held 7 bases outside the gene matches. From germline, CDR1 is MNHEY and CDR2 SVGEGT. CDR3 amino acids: CASSLTSGHRTQYF. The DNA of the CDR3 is TGTGCCAGCAGTTTGACTAGCGGTCACCGGACCCAGTACTTC.

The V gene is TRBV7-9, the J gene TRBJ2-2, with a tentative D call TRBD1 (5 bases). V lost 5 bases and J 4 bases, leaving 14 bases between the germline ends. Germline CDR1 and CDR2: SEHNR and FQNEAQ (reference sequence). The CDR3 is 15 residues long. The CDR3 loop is CASSIQVSSTGELFF. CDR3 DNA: TGTGCCAGCAGCATACAGGTATCCAGCACCGGGGAGCTGTTTTTT.

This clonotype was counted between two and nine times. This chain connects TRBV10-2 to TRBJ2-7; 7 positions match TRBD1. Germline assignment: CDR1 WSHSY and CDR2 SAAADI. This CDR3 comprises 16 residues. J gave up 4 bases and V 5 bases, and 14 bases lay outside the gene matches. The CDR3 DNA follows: TGCGCCAGCAGTCCTTCGAGGGGGCCACCAACTTACGAGCAGTACGTC. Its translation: CASSPSRGPPTYEQYV.

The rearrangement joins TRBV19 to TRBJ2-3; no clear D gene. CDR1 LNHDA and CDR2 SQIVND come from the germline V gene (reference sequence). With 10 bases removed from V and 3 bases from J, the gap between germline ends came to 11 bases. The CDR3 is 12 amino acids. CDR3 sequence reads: CATADDTDTQYF. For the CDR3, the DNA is TGTGCCACCGCAGATGATACAGATACGCAGTATTTT.

The CDR3 loop is CASSLWGRGTDTQYF. In DNA form, the CDR3 reads TGTGCCAGCAGCTTGTGGGGGAGAGGCACAGATACGCAGTATTTT. This rearrangement joins TRBV11-2 to TRBJ2-3; either TRBD1 or TRBD2 may supply D (5 bases each). Trimming took 3 bases from V and 1 from J, leaving 11 bases between them. The CDR3 runs to 15 residues. Germline V gene lookup returns CDR1 SGHAT and CDR2 FQNNGV.

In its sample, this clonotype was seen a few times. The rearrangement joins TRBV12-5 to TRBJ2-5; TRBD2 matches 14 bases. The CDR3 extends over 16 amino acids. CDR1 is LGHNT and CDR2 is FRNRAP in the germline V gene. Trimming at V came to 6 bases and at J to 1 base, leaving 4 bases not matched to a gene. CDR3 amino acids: CASGRTSGGPQETQYF. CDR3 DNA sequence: TGTGCTAGTGGGCGGACTAGCGGGGGGCCCCAAGAGACCCAGTACTTC.

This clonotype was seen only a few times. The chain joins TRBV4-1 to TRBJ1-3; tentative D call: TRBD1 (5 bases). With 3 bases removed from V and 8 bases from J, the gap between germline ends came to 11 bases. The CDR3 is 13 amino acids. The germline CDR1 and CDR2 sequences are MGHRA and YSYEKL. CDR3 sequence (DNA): TGCGCCAGCAGCCACAGGGTCGCGGACACCATATATTTT. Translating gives CASSHRVADTIYF.

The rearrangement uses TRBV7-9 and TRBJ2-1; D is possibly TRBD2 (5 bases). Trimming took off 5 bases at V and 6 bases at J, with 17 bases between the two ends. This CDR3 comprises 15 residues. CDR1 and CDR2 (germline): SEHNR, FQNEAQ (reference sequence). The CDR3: CASSASSQVSNEQFF. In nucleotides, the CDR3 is TGTGCCAGCAGCGCGTCTAGCCAGGTATCCAATGAGCAGTTCTTC.

DNA of the CDR3: TGTGCCAGCAGTTCCCCGAGTAGCAATCAGCCCCAGCATTTT. Residues: CASSSPSSNQPQHF. The chain links TRBV27 to TRBJ1-5; no reliable D call. This CDR3 contains 14 residues. Trimming stripped 4 bases from V and 0 bases from J, with 7 bases between. Looked up from germline, CDR1 is MNHEY and CDR2 is SMNVEV (reference sequence).